This T cell receptor (beta chain) emerged from a study of blood T cell repertoires in COVID-19. Across the study: Acute-phase and convalescent COVID-19 samples originated in the United States, Italy and Spain. Nucleic acid was either cDNA or gDNA, and it came from T cells, B-cell-depleted T cells, or PBMCs.

Per the original methods: Nucleated cell number was recorded as an estimate derived from reference gene primer amplification. The repertoire was sequenced with immunoSEQ multiplex PCR; TCRdb's copy has only in-frame clones and lacks some. That table is the source of V, J and clone size, and D and trimming were worked out from the DNA. Here the sample spans about 100,000 clones, about 90% being singletons. The CDR3 spans 15 residues. V was pared by 2 bases and J by 8 bases, with 7 bases of the junction left unmatched. In germline, CDR1 is SGHAT, CDR2 FQNNGV. This sequence was found in a human donor in a cohort sampled during active COVID-19. The sequenced sample consisted of peripheral blood. This chain uses TRBV11-2 with TRBJ2-1, with TRBD2 matching 9 bases. The CDR3 region is CASSLSGLAIDEQFF. For the CDR3, the DNA is TGTGCCAGCAGCTTATCGGGACTAGCTATAGATGAGCAGTTCTTC.